Listed below are T cell receptor beta chains from one sample, sequenced in a study of T cell changes during pregnancy in multiple sclerosis. TCRdb's copy holds only in-frame clones and misses some; the assay was immunoSEQ multiplex PCR. The table has around 95,000 clones, roughly 94% seen once; the top ten hold 1.5% to 2%. Material: peripheral blood, obtained after pregnancy. These receptors all stem from a female donor in good health, enrolled as a control in a pregnancy study. Each CDR3 is given with its conserved first and last residue. Each record gives: clone size, D gene, V gene, J gene, CDR3 protein, CDR3 DNA. D genes are given only for firm matches. Clone size appears in some rows only: once, few, many, or a class for an expanded clone.

clone size: -
D gene: -
V gene: TRBV5-1
J gene: TRBJ1-1
CDR3 protein: CASSLETGTEAFF
CDR3 DNA: TGCGCCAGCAGCTTGGAGACGGGAACTGAAGCTTTCTTT

clone size: -
D gene: TRBD1
V gene: TRBV19
J gene: TRBJ1-5
CDR3 protein: CASSIVMTGDNQPQHF
CDR3 DNA: TGTGCCAGTAGTATAGTCATGACAGGGGACAATCAGCCCCAGCATTTT

clone size: -
D gene: -
V gene: TRBV5-1
J gene: TRBJ2-1
CDR3 protein: CASSLVPDRRDEQFF
CDR3 DNA: TGCGCCAGCAGCTTGGTCCCGGACAGAAGGGATGAGCAGTTCTTC

clone size: -
D gene: TRBD2
V gene: TRBV13
J gene: TRBJ2-2
CDR3 protein: CASSLSGRAMTGELFF
CDR3 DNA: TGTGCCAGCAGCTTAAGCGGGAGGGCCATGACGGGGGAGCTGTTTTTT

clone size: -
D gene: TRBD2
V gene: TRBV5-4
J gene: TRBJ2-7
CDR3 protein: CASSSINSGGNEQYF
CDR3 DNA: TGTGCCAGCAGCTCCATAAATAGCGGGGGCAACGAGCAGTACTTC

clone size: -
D gene: -
V gene: TRBV19
J gene: TRBJ1-1
CDR3 protein: CASKYGQTEAFF
CDR3 DNA: TGTGCCAGTAAATATGGGCAGACTGAAGCTTTCTTT

clone size: -
D gene: -
V gene: TRBV4-1
J gene: TRBJ2-3
CDR3 protein: CASSQESGVGYTQYF
CDR3 DNA: TGCGCCAGCAGCCAAGAGTCGGGAGTTGGTTATACGCAGTATTTT

clone size: once
D gene: -
V gene: TRBV28
J gene: TRBJ2-3
CDR3 protein: CASSSSVLRQYF
CDR3 DNA: TGTGCCAGCAGTTCGTCCGTCTTGCGGCAGTATTTT

clone size: -
D gene: TRBD2
V gene: TRBV2
J gene: TRBJ2-1
CDR3 protein: CASSLAGYEQFF
CDR3 DNA: TGTGCCAGCAGTTTAGCGGGCTATGAGCAGTTCTTC

clone size: -
D gene: TRBD1
V gene: TRBV19
J gene: TRBJ2-2
CDR3 protein: CASSFTGAPGELFF
CDR3 DNA: TGTGCCAGTAGTTTCACAGGGGCCCCCGGGGAGCTGTTTTTT

clone size: -
D gene: TRBD1
V gene: TRBV2
J gene: TRBJ1-5
CDR3 protein: CASNRQGTSNQPQHF
CDR3 DNA: TGTGCCAGCAACAGACAGGGGACCAGCAATCAGCCCCAGCATTTT

clone size: -
D gene: TRBD2
V gene: TRBV11-1
J gene: TRBJ2-2
CDR3 protein: CASSLVGGSTRELFF
CDR3 DNA: TGTGCCAGCAGCTTAGTTGGCGGGAGTACGAGGGAGCTGTTTTTT